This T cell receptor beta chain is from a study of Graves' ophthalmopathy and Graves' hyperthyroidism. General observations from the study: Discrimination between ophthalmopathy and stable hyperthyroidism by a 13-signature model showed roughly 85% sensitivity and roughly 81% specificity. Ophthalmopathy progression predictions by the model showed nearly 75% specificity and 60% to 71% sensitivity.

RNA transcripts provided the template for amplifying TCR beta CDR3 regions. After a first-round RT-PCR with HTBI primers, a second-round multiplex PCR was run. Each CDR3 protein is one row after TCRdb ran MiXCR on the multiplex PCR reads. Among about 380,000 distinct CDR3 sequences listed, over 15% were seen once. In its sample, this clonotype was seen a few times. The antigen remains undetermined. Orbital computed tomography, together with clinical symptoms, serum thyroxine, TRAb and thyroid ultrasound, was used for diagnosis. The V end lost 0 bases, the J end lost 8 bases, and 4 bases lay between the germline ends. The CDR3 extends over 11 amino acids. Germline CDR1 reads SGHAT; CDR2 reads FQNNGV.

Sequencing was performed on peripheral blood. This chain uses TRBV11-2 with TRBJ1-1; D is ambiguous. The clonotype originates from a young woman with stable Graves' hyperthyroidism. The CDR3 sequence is CASSLEREAFF. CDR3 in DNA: TGTGCCAGCAGCTTAGAAAGAGAAGCTTTCTTT.